The rows below give T cell receptor beta chains drawn from one sample of a study of T cell clonotyping in hematopoietic cell transplantation. Sequencing was performed with immunoSEQ multiplex PCR; in TCRdb, only in-frame clones are kept and a portion is missing. The sample records some 11,000 clones, about 92% being singletons. Sequencing used peripheral blood mononuclear cells, obtained before stem cell transplant. The receptors were gathered from a middle-aged woman with acute myeloid leukemia. Some clones in this sample may be carry-over from other donors' samples. CDR3s include the opening cysteine and the closing phenylalanine or tryptophan. Each record gives: V gene, D gene, J gene, CDR3 protein, CDR3 DNA. A D gene is named only where the DNA matches it firmly.

V: TRBV10-3; D: TRBD2; J: TRBJ2-1; CDR3: CAISGRTSGRLGEQFF; DNA: TGTGCCATCAGTGGTCGGACTAGCGGGAGGCTAGGTGAGCAGTTCTTC
V: TRBV29-1; D: .; J: TRBJ2-1; CDR3: CSVEEEGRGYEQFF; DNA: TGCAGCGTTGAAGAAGAGGGCAGGGGCTATGAGCAGTTCTTC
V: TRBV7-6; D: .; J: TRBJ2-3; CDR3: CASSLGSGAVSGTQYF; DNA: TGTGCCAGCAGCTTGGGTTCAGGGGCCGTGTCGGGTACGCAGTATTTT
V: TRBV5-4; D: TRBD1; J: TRBJ2-3; CDR3: CASSRDSTDTQYF; DNA: TGTGCCAGCAGCCGGGACAGTACAGATACGCAGTATTTT
V: TRBV27; D: .; J: TRBJ1-4; CDR3: CASSGQRGEKLFF; DNA: TGTGCCAGCAGTGGACAGAGGGGTGAAAAACTGTTTTTT
V: TRBV6-6; D: TRBD1; J: TRBJ1-1; CDR3: CAARTGDTEAFF; DNA: TGTGCCGCCCGTACAGGGGACACTGAAGCTTTCTTT
V: TRBV19; D: TRBD1; J: TRBJ1-4; CDR3: CASRPPGQGGEKLFF; DNA: TGTGCCAGTAGGCCTCCGGGACAGGGTGGTGAAAAACTGTTTTTT
V: TRBV9; D: .; J: TRBJ2-5; CDR3: CASSVGVGGEETQYF; DNA: TGTGCCAGCAGCGTAGGCGTGGGGGGAGAAGAGACCCAGTACTTC
V: TRBV7-2; D: .; J: TRBJ2-6; CDR3: CASSLYSGANVLTF; DNA: TGTGCCAGCAGCTTATACTCTGGGGCCAACGTCCTGACTTTC
V: TRBV19; D: .; J: TRBJ2-7; CDR3: CASSDYSYEQYF; DNA: TGTGCCAGTAGTGACTACTCCTACGAGCAGTACTTC
V: TRBV7-2; D: .; J: TRBJ2-7; CDR3: CASSSFISSTWEQYF; DNA: TGTGCCAGCAGCTCATTTATTAGCTCAACTTGGGAGCAGTACTTC
V: TRBV5-1; D: .; J: TRBJ1-2; CDR3: CASSSLTGPYGYTF; DNA: TGCGCCAGCAGCTCTTTGACGGGACCTTATGGCTACACCTTC
V: TRBV2; D: TRBD2; J: TRBJ2-1; CDR3: CASGGGLGQFF; DNA: TGTGCCAGCGGCGGGGGGTTGGGGCAGTTCTTC
V: TRBV7-6; D: TRBD2; J: TRBJ2-7; CDR3: CASSSGGLASYEQYF; DNA: TGTGCCAGCAGCTCAGGGGGACTAGCGTCCTACGAGCAGTACTTC